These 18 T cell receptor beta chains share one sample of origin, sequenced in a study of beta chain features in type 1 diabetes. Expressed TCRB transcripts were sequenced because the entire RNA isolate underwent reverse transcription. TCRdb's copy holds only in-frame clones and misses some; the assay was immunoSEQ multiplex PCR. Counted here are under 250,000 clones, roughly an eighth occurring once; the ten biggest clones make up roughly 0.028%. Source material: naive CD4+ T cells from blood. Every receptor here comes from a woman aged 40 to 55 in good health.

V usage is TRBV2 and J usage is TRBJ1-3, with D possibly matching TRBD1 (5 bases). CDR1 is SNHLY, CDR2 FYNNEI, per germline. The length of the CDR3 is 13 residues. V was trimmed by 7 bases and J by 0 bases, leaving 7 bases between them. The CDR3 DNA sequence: TGTGCCAGCAAGGGGTACTCTGGAAACACCATATATTTT. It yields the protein CASKGYSGNTIYF. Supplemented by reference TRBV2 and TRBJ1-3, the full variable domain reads EPEVTQTPSHQVTQMGQEVILRCVPISNHLYFYWYRQILGQKVEFLVSFYNNEISEKSEIFDDQFSVERPDGSNFTLKIRSTKLEDSAMYFCASKGYSGNTIYFGEGSWLTVV.

The CDR3 DNA is TGTGCCAGCAGCTTAGAGGCAGGCTCTGGGGCCAACGTCCTGACTTTC. It is translated as CASSLEAGSGANVLTF. This chain links TRBV7-6 with TRBJ2-6; unclear D gene. CDR3 length: 16 amino acids. The V end lost 1 base, the J end lost 0 bases, and 7 bases lay between the germline ends. From germline, CDR1 is SGHVS and CDR2 FNYEAQ.

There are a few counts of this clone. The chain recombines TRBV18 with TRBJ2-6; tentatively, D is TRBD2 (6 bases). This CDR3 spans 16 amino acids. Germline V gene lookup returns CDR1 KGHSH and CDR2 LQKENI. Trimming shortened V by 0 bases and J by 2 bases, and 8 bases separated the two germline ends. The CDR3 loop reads CASSPPGTAGANVLTF. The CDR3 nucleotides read TGTGCCAGCTCACCACCTGGGACTGCTGGGGCCAACGTCCTGACTTTC.

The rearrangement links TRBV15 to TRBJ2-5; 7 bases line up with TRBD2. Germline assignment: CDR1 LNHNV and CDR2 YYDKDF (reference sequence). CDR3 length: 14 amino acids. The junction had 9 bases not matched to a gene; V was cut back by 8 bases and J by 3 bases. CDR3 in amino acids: CATLALAGEETQYF. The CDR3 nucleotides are TGTGCCACCTTAGCCCTTGCGGGGGAAGAGACCCAGTACTTC. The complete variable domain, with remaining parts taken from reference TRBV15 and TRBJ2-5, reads DAMVIQNPRYQVTQFGKPVTLSCSQTLNHNVMYWYQQKSSQAPKLLFHYYDKDFNNEADTPDNFQSRRPNTSFCFLDIRSPGLGDTAMYLCATLALAGEETQYFGPGTRLLVL.

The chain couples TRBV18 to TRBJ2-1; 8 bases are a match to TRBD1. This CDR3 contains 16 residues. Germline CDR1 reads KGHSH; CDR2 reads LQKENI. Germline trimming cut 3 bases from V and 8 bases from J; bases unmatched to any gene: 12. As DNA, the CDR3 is TGTGCCAGCTCACCCATCGAAGGACAGGGACCCCATGAGCAGTTCTTC. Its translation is CASSPIEGQGPHEQFF.

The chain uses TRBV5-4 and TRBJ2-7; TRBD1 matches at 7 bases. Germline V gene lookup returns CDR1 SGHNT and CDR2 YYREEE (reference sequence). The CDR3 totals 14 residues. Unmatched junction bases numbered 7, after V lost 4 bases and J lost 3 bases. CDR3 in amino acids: CASSDTGQRYEQYF. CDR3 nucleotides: TGTGCCAGCAGCGACACGGGACAGCGCTACGAGCAGTACTTC.

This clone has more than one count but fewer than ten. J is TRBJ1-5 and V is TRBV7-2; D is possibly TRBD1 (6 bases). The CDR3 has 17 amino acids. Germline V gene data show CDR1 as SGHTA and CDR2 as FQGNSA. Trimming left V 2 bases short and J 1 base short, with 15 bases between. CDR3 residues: CASSLMAGAVSNQPQHF. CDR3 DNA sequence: TGTGCCAGCAGCTTAATGGCAGGGGCCGTGAGCAATCAGCCCCAGCATTTT.

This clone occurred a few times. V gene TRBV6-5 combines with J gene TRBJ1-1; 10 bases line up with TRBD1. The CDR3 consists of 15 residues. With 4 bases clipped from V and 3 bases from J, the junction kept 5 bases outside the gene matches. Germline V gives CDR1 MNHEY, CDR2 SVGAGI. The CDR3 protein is CASSSPGQGHTEAFF. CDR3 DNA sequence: TGTGCCAGCAGTTCCCCGGGACAGGGGCACACTGAAGCTTTCTTT.

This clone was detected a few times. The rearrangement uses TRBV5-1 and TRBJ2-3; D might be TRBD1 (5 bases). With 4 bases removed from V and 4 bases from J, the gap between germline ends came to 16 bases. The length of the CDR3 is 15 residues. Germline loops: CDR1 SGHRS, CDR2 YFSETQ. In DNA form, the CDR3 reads TGCGCCAGCAGCGCTAGTGGGGCGACCGCAGATACGCAGTATTTT. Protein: CASSASGATADTQYF.

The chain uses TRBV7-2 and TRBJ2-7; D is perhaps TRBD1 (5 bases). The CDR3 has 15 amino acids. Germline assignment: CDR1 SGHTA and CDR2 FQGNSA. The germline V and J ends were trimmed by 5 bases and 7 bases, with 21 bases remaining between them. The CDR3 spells CASSDTGTTYVEQYF. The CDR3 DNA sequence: TGTGCCAGCAGCGACACAGGAACGACCTACGTTGAGCAGTACTTC.

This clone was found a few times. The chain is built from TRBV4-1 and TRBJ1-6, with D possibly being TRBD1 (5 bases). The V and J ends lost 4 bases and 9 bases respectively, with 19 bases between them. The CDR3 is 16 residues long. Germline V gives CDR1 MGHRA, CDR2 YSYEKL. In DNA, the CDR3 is TGCGCCAGCAGCCCCGGGGGGGGTAATAACGCTTCACCCCTCCACTTT. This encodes CASSPGGGNNASPLHF.

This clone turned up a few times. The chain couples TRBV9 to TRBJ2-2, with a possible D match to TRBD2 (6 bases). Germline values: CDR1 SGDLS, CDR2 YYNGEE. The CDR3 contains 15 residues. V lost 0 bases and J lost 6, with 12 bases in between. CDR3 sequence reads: CASSVGGGSAGELFF. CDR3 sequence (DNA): TGTGCCAGCAGCGTAGGCGGAGGGTCCGCCGGGGAGCTGTTTTTT.

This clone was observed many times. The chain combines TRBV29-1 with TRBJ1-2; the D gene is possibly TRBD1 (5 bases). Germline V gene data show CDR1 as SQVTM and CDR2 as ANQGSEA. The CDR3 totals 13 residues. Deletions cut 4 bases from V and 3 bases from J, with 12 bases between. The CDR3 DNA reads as TGCAGCGTTGCGGGGGGAAGGGACTATGGCTACACCTTC. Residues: CSVAGGRDYGYTF.

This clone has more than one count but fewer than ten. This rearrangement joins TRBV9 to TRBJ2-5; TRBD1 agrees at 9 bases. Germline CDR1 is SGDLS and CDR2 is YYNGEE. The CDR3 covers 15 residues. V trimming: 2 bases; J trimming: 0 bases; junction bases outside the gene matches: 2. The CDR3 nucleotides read TGTGCCAGCAGCGTGCGGGACAGGGACCAAGAGACCCAGTACTTC. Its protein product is CASSVRDRDQETQYF.

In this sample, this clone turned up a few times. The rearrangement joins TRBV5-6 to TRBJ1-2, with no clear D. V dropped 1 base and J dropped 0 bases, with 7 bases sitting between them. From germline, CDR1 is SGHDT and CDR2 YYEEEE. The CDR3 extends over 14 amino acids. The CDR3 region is CASSLPGTNYGYTF. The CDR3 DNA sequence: TGTGCCAGCAGCTTGCCGGGAACTAACTATGGCTACACCTTC.

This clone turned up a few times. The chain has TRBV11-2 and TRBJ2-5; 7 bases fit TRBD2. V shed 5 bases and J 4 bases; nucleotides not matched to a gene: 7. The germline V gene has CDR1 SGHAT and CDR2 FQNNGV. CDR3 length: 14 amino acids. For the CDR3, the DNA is TGTGCCAGCAGCCCACGACTAGCCTTAGAGACCCAGTACTTC. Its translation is CASSPRLALETQYF.

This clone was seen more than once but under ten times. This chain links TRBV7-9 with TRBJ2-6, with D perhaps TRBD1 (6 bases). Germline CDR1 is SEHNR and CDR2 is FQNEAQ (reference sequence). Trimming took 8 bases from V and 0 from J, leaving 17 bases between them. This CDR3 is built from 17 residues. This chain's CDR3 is CASGPGHAISGANVLTF. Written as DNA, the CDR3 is TGTGCCAGCGGACCGGGACACGCCATCTCTGGGGCCAACGTCCTGACTTTC.

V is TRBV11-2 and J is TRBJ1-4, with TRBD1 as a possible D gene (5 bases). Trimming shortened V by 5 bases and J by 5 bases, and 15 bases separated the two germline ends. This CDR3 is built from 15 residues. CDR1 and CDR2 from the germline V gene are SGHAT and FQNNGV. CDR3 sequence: CASSPRSDRNEKLFF. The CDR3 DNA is TGTGCCAGCAGCCCAAGATCCGACAGAAATGAAAAACTGTTTTTT.